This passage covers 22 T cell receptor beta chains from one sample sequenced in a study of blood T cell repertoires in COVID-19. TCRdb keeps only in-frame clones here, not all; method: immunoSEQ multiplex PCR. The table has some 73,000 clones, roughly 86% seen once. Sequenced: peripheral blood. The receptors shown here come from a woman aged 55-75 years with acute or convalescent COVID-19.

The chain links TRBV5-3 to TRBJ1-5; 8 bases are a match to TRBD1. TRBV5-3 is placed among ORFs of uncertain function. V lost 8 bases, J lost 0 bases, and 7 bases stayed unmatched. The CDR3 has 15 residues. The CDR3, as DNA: TGTGCCAGTGGGACAGGCCTGTATAGCAATCAGCCCCAGCATTTT. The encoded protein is CASGTGLYSNQPQHF.

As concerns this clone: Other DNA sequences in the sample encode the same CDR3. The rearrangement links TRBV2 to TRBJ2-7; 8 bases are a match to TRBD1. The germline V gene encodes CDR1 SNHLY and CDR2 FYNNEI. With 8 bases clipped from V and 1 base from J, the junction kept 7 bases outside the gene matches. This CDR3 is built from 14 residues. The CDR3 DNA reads TGTGCCAGCTCCCGACAGGGGCTGTCCTACGAGCAGTACTTC. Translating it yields CASSRQGLSYEQYF.

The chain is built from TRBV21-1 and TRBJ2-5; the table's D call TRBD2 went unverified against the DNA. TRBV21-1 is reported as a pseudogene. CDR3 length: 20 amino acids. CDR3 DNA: TGTGCCAGCAGCAATAAGATACCGGGACTAGCGGGGGGATCGGGAGAGACCCAGTACTTC. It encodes CASSNKIPGLAGGSGETQYF.

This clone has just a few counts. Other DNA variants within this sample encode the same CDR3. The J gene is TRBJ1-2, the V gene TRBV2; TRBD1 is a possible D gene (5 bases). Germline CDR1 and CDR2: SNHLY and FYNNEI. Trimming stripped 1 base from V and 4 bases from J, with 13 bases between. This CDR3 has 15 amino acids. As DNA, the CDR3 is TGTGCCAGCAGTGAAGGGGGGGGTGCCGGCTATGGCTACACCTTC. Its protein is CASSEGGGAGYGYTF.

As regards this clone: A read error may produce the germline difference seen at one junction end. CDR3 residues: CASSPRTGVQTQHF. The CDR3 coding sequence is TGTGCCAGTAGTCCCCGGACAGGGGTTCAGACCCAGCATTTT. The chain links TRBV19 to TRBJ1-5; TRBD1 agrees at 9 bases. Germline loops: CDR1 LNHDA, CDR2 SQIVND (reference sequence). The CDR3 consists of 14 residues.

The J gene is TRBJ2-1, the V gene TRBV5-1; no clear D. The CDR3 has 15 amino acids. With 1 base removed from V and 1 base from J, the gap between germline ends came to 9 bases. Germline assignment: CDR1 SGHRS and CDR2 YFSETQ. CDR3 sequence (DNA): TGCGCCAGCAGCTTGAACAGTCCTTCCTACAATGAGCAGTTCTTC. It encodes CASSLNSPSYNEQFF.

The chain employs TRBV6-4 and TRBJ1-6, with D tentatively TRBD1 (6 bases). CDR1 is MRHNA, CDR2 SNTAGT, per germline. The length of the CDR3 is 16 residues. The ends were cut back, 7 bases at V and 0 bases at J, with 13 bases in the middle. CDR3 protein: CASTRTVSSYNSPLHF. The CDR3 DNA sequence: TGTGCCAGCACCCGGACAGTAAGCTCCTATAATTCACCCCTCCACTTT.

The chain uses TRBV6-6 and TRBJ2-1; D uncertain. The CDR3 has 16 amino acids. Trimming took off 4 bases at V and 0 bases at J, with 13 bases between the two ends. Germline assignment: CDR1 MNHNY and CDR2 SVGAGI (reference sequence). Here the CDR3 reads CASSFLTQSSYNEQFF. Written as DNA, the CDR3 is TGTGCCAGCAGTTTCCTGACTCAGAGCTCCTACAATGAGCAGTTCTTC.

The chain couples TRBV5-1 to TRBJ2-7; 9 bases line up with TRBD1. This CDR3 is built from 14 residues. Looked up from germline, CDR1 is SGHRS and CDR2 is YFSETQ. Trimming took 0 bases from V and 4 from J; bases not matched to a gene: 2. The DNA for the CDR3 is TGCGCCAGCAGCTTGGCGGGACAGGGATACGAGCAGTACTTC. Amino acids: CASSLAGQGYEQYF. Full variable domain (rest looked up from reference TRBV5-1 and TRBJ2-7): KAGVTQTPRYLIKTRGQQVTLSCSPISGHRSVSWYQQTPGQGLQFLFEYFSETQRNKGNFPGRFSGRQFSNSRSEMNVSTLELGDSALYLCASSLAGQGYEQYFGPGTRLTVT.

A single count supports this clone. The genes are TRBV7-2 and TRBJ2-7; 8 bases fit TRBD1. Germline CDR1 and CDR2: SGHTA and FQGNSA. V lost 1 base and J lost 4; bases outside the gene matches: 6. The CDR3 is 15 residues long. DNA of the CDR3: TGTGCCAGCAGCTTAGGTCGCGGACAGGGTTACGAGCAGTACTTC. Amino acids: CASSLGRGQGYEQYF.

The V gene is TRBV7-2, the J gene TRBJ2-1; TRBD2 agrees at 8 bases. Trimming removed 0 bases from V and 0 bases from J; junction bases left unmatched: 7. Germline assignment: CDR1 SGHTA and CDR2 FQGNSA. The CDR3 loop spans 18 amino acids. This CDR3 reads CASSLAGGGLSSYNEQFF. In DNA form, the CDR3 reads TGTGCCAGCAGCTTAGCGGGCGGGGGGCTTAGCTCCTACAATGAGCAGTTCTTC. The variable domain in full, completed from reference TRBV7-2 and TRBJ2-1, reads GAGVSQSPSNKVTEKGKDVELRCDPISGHTALYWYRQSLGQGLEFLIYFQGNSAPDKSGLPSDRFSAERTGGSVSTLTIQRTQQEDSAVYLCASSLAGGGLSSYNEQFFGPGTRLTVL.

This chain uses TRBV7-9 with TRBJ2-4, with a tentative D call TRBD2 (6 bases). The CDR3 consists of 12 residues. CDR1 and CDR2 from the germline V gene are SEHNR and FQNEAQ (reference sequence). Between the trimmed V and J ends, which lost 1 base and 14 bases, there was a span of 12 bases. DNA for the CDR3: TGTGCCAGCAGCTTAGGGCAGGGAGGAAAGTACTTC. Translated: CASSLGQGGKYF.

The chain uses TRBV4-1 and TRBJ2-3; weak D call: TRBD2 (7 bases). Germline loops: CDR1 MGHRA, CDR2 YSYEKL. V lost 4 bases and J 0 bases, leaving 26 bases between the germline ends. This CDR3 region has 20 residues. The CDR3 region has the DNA TGCGCCAGCAGCCTGACTAGTGGTCATCCGGGGGGCACAAGCACAGATACGCAGTATTTT. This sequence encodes CASSLTSGHPGGTSTDTQYF.

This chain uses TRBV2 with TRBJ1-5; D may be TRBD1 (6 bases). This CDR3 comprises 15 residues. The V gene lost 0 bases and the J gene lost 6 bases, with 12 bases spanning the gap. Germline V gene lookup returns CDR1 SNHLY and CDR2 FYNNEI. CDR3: CASSEAGRGPQPQHF. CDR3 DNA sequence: TGTGCCAGCAGTGAAGCAGGCAGGGGCCCTCAGCCCCAGCATTTT. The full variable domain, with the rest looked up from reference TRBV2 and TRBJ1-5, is EPEVTQTPSHQVTQMGQEVILRCVPISNHLYFYWYRQILGQKVEFLVSFYNNEISEKSEIFDDQFSVERPDGSNFTLKIRSTKLEDSAMYFCASSEAGRGPQPQHFGDGTRLSIL.

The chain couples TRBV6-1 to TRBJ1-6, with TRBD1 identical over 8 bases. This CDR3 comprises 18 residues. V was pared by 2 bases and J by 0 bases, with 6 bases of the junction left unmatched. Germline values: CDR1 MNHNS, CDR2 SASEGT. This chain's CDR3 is CASSEFGTGGSYNSPLHF. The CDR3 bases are TGTGCCAGCAGTGAATTCGGAACAGGGGGCTCCTATAATTCACCCCTCCACTTT.

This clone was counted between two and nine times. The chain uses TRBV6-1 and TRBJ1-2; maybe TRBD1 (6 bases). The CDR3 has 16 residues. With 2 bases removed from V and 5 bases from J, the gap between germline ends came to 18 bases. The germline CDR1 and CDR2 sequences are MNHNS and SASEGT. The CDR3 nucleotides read TGTGCCAGCAGTGAATCAGGGGCCACGACCCTTTATGGCTACACCTTC. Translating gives CASSESGATTLYGYTF.

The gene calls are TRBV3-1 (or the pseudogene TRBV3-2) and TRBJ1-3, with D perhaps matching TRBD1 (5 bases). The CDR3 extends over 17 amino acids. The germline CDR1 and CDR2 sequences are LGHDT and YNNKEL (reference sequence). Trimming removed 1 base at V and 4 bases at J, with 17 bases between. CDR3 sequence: CASSQAGVRVGGNTIYF. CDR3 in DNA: TGTGCCAGCAGCCAAGCAGGTGTCAGGGTAGGGGGAAACACCATATATTTT.

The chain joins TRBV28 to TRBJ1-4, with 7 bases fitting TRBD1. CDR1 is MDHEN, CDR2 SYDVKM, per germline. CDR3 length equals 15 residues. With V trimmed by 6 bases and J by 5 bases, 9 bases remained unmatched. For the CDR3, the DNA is TGTGCCAGCAGCCCCCCTGGGACAGCCAATGAAAAACTGTTTTTT. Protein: CASSPPGTANEKLFF.

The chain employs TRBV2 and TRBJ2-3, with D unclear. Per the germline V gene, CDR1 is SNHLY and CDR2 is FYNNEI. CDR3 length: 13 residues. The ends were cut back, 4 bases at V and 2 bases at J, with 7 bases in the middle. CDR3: CASSVFVTDTQYF. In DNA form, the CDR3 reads TGTGCCAGCAGTGTTTTCGTCACAGATACGCAGTATTTT.

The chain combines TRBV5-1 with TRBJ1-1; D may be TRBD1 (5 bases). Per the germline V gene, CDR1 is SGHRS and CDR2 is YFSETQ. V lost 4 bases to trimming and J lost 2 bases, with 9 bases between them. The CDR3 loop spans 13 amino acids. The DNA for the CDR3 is TGCGCCAGCAGCCTGACAGCTAACACTGAAGCTTTCTTT. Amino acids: CASSLTANTEAFF.

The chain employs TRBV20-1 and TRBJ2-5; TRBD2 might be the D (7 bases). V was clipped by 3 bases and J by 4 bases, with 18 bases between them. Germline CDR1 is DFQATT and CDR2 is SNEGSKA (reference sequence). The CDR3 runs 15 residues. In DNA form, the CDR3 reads TGCAGTGCTAGTTCCTCTTTCGGGGGGCGAGAGACCCAGTACTTC. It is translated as CSASSSFGGRETQYF.

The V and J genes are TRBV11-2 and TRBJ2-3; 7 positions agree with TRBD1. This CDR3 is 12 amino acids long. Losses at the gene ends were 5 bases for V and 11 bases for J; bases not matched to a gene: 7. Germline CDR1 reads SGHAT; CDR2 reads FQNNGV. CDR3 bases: TGTGCCAGCAGCCCCCGACAGGGACAGCAGTATTTT. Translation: CASSPRQGQQYF.